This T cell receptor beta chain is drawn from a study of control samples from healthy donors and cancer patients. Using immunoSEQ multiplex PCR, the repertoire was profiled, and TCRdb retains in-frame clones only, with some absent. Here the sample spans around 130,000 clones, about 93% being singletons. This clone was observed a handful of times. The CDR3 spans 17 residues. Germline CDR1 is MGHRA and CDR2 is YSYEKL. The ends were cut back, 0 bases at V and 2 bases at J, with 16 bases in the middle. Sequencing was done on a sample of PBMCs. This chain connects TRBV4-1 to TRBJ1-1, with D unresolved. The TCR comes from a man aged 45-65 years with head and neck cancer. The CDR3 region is CASSQEVDRHINTEAFF. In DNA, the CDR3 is TGCGCCAGCAGCCAAGAGGTGGACCGGCATATCAACACTGAAGCTTTCTTT.